This T cell receptor (beta chain) was obtained from a study of cytomegalovirus exposure and HLA in healthy donors. Study-wide results and limits: The study flagged 150 to 200 TCR beta chains as cytomegalovirus-associated.

The germline V and J ends were trimmed by 2 bases and 5 bases, with 10 bases remaining between them. The germline gives CDR1 MNHEY, CDR2 SMNVEV (reference sequence). This CDR3 is built from 13 residues. The PCR was carried out with 60 Vbeta primers and 13 Jbeta primers. Sequencing used immunoSEQ multiplex PCR; TCRdb keeps in-frame clones, though not all of them. The sample includes tens of thousands of clones, roughly 79% of them seen just once. A remark on this clone: The antigen is not known.

The sequencing sample was made of PBMCs. The rearrangement joins TRBV27 to TRBJ2-7, with D possibly TRBD2 on 5 matching bases. The TCR comes from a man aged 50 to 60 in good health and CMV-seronegative. For the CDR3, the DNA is TGTGCCAGCAGTTTAACGAGGGTCCACGAGCAGTACTTC. It is translated as CASSLTRVHEQYF.